This is a list of T cell receptor beta chains from one sample in a study of T cell responses to AZD1222 COVID-19 vaccine. TCRdb keeps only in-frame clones here, not all; method: immunoSEQ multiplex PCR. The sample includes around 130,000 clones, 91% seen only once; the top ten take about 7.5%. This specimen was peripheral blood, taken 28 days after the second dose of the MenACWY control vaccine. These receptors came from an adult who received the MenACWY meningococcal vaccine as a control. Each CDR3 is given with its conserved first and last residue. A D gene is named only where the DNA matches it firmly. Part of the rows lack a size; the others show once, few, many or a class for expanded clones.

D,size,J,V,CDR3,DNA
NA,NA,TRBJ1-4,TRBV7-2,CASSLNRDEKLFF,TGTGCCAGCAGCTTAAACAGGGATGAAAAACTGTTTTTT
TRBD1,NA,TRBJ2-5,TRBV7-8,CASSLGTGGRETQYF,TGTGCCAGCAGCCTAGGGACAGGGGGCAGGGAGACCCAGTACTTC
TRBD1,NA,TRBJ2-3,TRBV25-1,CASSELTGNTDTQYF,TGTGCCAGCAGTGAACTGACAGGGAACACAGATACGCAGTATTTT
NA,once,TRBJ1-2,TRBV10-3,CAISSTANYGYTF,TGTGCCATCAGTTCGACAGCTAACTATGGCTACACCTTC
TRBD1,NA,TRBJ2-2,TRBV7-2,CASSIDRQGGELFF,TGTGCCAGCAGCATTGATCGACAGGGCGGGGAGCTGTTTTTT
TRBD1,NA,TRBJ2-5,TRBV19,CASSISRGGLETQYF,TGTGCCAGTAGTATCTCTCGAGGGGGCCTAGAGACCCAGTACTTC
TRBD1,NA,TRBJ2-2,TRBV7-2,CASSLDRAGFGELFF,TGTGCCAGCAGCCTCGACAGGGCCGGCTTCGGGGAGCTGTTTTTT
NA,NA,TRBJ2-7,TRBV11-2,CASSLEGGVSYEQYF,TGTGCCAGCAGCTTAGAGGGGGGCGTATCCTACGAGCAGTACTTC
TRBD1,NA,TRBJ2-1,TRBV28,CASSLAGQGYNEQFF,TGTGCCAGCAGTTTAGCGGGACAGGGGTACAATGAGCAGTTCTTC
NA,NA,TRBJ1-5,TRBV7-9,CASAGAGSRSNQPQHF,TGTGCCAGCGCGGGGGCAGGGTCGAGGAGCAATCAGCCCCAGCATTTT
NA,NA,TRBJ2-1,TRBV2,CASSEGSAASYNEQFF,TGTGCCAGCAGTGAAGGGTCGGCGGCTTCCTACAATGAGCAGTTCTTC
NA,NA,TRBJ1-2,TRBV30,CACLSGDGYTF,TGTGCCTGCCTGAGCGGCGATGGCTACACCTTC
NA,NA,TRBJ1-3,TRBV5-6,CASSSDTRGSGNTIYF,TGTGCCAGCAGTTCCGACACACGGGGATCTGGAAACACCATATATTTT
NA,NA,TRBJ1-1,TRBV21-1,CAYEGRQNTEAFF,TGTGCCTACGAGGGGCGACAGAACACTGAAGCTTTCTTT
TRBD2,NA,TRBJ2-1,TRBV14,CASSQVEAGGAEQFF,TGTGCCAGCAGCCAAGTTGAAGCGGGGGGGGCGGAGCAGTTCTTC
TRBD1,NA,TRBJ1-2,TRBV13,CASSLAGGGGYTF,TGTGCCAGCAGCTTAGCAGGGGGAGGAGGCTACACCTTC
NA,NA,TRBJ1-6,TRBV28,CASSDSNSPLHF,TGTGCCAGTTCGGACAGTAATTCACCCCTCCACTTT
TRBD1,NA,TRBJ1-6,TRBV19,CASSKGTGGNSPLHF,TGTGCCAGTAGTAAGGGGACAGGGGGGAATTCACCCCTCCACTTT
NA,NA,TRBJ1-5,TRBV7-3,CASQLQGSNQPQHF,TGTGCCAGCCAGCTACAGGGTAGCAATCAGCCCCAGCATTTT
TRBD1,NA,TRBJ2-5,TRBV7-2,CASSSQGDQETQYF,TGTGCCAGCAGCTCGCAGGGGGACCAAGAGACCCAGTACTTC
TRBD1,NA,TRBJ1-1,TRBV19,CASSSLTGARNTEAFF,TGTGCCAGTAGTTCCCTGACAGGGGCCAGGAACACTGAAGCTTTCTTT
NA,NA,TRBJ1-5,TRBV3-1/TRBV3-2,CASSPGGAGHNQPQHF,TGTGCCAGCAGCCCCGGGGGGGCTGGGCACAATCAGCCCCAGCATTTT
NA,NA,TRBJ1-2,TRBV28,CASSIGQKNYGYTF,TGTGCCAGCAGTATAGGACAGAAGAACTATGGCTACACCTTC
NA,NA,TRBJ2-1,TRBV10-1,CASSEQIYNEQFF,TGCGCCAGCAGTGAGCAGATATACAATGAGCAGTTCTTC
TRBD2,NA,TRBJ2-7,TRBV10-3,CAIGTSGGTYEQYF,TGTGCCATCGGGACTAGCGGGGGGACTTACGAGCAGTACTTC
NA,NA,TRBJ2-2,TRBV19,CASSTAGRGELFF,TGTGCCAGTAGCACCGCTGGGCGCGGGGAGCTGTTTTTT
TRBD2,NA,TRBJ2-5,TRBV5-4,CASSSRLAGGQETQYF,TGTGCCAGCAGCTCCCGGCTAGCGGGGGGGCAAGAGACCCAGTACTTC
NA,few,TRBJ1-2,TRBV5-6,CASSLGGANYGYTF,TGTGCCAGCAGCTTGGGCGGAGCTAACTATGGCTACACCTTC
NA,few,TRBJ2-2,TRBV3-1/TRBV3-2,CASSQVSPRFYGGELFF,TGTGCCAGCAGCCAAGTGTCCCCCAGGTTCTATGGCGGGGAGCTGTTTTTT
TRBD2,NA,TRBJ2-1,TRBV7-9,CASLPSGDKYNEQFF,TGTGCCAGCTTACCGAGCGGGGATAAATACAATGAGCAGTTCTTC
NA,NA,TRBJ1-1,TRBV20-1,CSAGGNTEAFF,TGCAGTGCTGGAGGTAACACTGAAGCTTTCTTT
NA,NA,TRBJ1-1,TRBV20-1,CSASSVGAFF,TGCAGTGCTAGTAGTGTTGGGGCTTTCTTT
TRBD2,NA,TRBJ2-1,TRBV28,CASSLLAGIYNEQFF,TGTGCCAGCAGTTTGTTAGCGGGGATCTACAATGAGCAGTTCTTC
TRBD1,NA,TRBJ1-5,TRBV19,CASSMAPGQGLGQPQHF,TGTGCCAGTAGTATGGCTCCGGGACAGGGGTTGGGTCAGCCCCAGCATTTT
TRBD1,NA,TRBJ1-5,TRBV18,CASSPQQGAAQPQHF,TGTGCCAGCTCACCACAACAGGGGGCAGCTCAGCCCCAGCATTTT
TRBD1,NA,TRBJ1-2,TRBV12-5,CASGTTGLYGYTF,TGTGCTAGTGGTACGACAGGGCTCTATGGCTACACCTTC
NA,once,TRBJ1-2,TRBV2,CASRLENTNYGYTF,TGTGCCAGCAGATTAGAAAACACTAACTATGGCTACACCTTC
NA,NA,TRBJ1-4,TRBV3-1/TRBV3-2,CASSQTEKLFF,TGTGCCAGCAGCCAGACAGAAAAACTGTTTTTT
TRBD2,once,TRBJ2-7,TRBV6-6,CASSYVLAGNYEQYF,TGTGCCAGCAGTTACGTCCTAGCGGGGAACTACGAGCAGTACTTC
TRBD1,once,TRBJ2-7,TRBV29-1,CSVERPRTGNAYEQYF,TGCAGCGTTGAACGGCCCCGGACAGGGAACGCCTACGAGCAGTACTTC
TRBD1,once,TRBJ2-7,TRBV2,CASRGTDPYEQYF,TGTGCCAGCAGGGGGACAGACCCCTACGAGCAGTACTTC
TRBD1,NA,TRBJ2-2,TRBV7-3,CASSAGTGSPTGELFF,TGTGCCAGCAGCGCCGGGACAGGAAGTCCCACCGGGGAGCTGTTTTTT
TRBD2,NA,TRBJ2-3,TRBV10-3,CAIAASGGDTQYF,TGTGCCATCGCGGCTAGCGGGGGAGATACGCAGTATTTT
TRBD1,NA,TRBJ2-5,TRBV7-2,CASSLGQRETQYF,TGTGCCAGCAGCTTGGGACAGAGAGAGACCCAGTACTTC
NA,few,TRBJ2-5,TRBV6-5,CASSPPGRQETQYF,TGTGCCAGCAGTCCGCCGGGACGGCAAGAGACCCAGTACTTC
NA,NA,TRBJ2-1,TRBV3-1/TRBV3-2,CASSQYSRNEQFF,TGTGCCAGCAGCCAATATAGCCGCAATGAGCAGTTCTTC
TRBD2,NA,TRBJ2-2,TRBV10-3,CAISESGLANTGELFF,TGTGCCATCAGTGAGTCTGGACTAGCAAACACCGGGGAGCTGTTTTTT
TRBD2,NA,TRBJ2-7,TRBV7-9,CASSRPGTSGTTLYEQYF,TGTGCCAGCAGCCGTCCCGGGACTAGCGGCACCACACTGTACGAGCAGTACTTC
NA,NA,TRBJ1-5,TRBV7-8,CASSARETNQPQHF,TGTGCCAGCAGCGCTCGGGAGACCAATCAGCCCCAGCATTTT
NA,NA,TRBJ2-7,TRBV24-1,CATSDLANEQYF,TGTGCCACCAGTGATCTAGCGAACGAGCAGTACTTC
NA,NA,TRBJ1-6,TRBV19,CASSDGQRTNSPLHF,TGTGCCAGTAGTGACGGACAGAGGACCAATTCACCCCTCCACTTT
NA,NA,TRBJ2-5,TRBV10-3,CAISSRERETQYF,TGTGCCATCAGTTCTAGGGAGAGAGAGACCCAGTACTTC